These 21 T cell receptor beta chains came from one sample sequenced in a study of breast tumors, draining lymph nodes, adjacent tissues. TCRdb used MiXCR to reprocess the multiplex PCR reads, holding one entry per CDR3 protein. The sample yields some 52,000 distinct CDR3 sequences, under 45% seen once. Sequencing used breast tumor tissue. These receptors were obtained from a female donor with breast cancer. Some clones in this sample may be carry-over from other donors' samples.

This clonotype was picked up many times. CDR3 loop: CASSFRRGNEKLFF. The CDR3 DNA reads as TGTGCCAGCAGCTTCCGAAGGGGTAATGAAAAACTGTTTTTT. The J gene is TRBJ1-4, the V gene TRBV7-2; a weak D match, TRBD1 (5 bases). CDR3 size: 14 residues. Germline-derived CDR1 and CDR2 are SGHTA and FQGNSA. V gave up 3 bases and J gave up 4 bases, with 9 bases separating them.

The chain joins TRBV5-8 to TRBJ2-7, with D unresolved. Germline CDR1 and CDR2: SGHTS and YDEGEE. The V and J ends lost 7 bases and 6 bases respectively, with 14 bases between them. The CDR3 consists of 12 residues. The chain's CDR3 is CASGATRSEQYF. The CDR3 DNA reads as TGTGCCAGCGGCGCGACACGATCCGAGCAGTACTTC.

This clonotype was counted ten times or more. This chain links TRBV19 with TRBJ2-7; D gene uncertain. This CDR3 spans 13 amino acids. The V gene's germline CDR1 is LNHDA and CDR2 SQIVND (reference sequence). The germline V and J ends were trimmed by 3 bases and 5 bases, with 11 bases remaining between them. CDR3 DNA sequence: TGTGCCAGTAGTATCTACTCGGCAAACGAGCAGTACTTC. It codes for CASSIYSANEQYF.

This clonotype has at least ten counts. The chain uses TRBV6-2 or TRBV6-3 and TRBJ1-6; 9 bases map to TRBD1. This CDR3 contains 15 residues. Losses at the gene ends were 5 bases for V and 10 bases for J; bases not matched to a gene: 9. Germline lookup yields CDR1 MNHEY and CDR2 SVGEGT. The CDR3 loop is CASSVTKGQGSPLHF. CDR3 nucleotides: TGTGCCAGCAGTGTTACAAAGGGACAGGGCTCACCCCTCCACTTT.

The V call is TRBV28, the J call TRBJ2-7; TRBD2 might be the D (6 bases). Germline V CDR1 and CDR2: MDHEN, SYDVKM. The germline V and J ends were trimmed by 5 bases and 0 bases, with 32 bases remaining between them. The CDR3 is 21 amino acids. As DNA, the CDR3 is TGTGCCAGCAGTCCAACGATCAGGACTAACCCCGAGGGATCAATCTCCTACGAGCAGTACTTC. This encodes CASSPTIRTNPEGSISYEQYF.

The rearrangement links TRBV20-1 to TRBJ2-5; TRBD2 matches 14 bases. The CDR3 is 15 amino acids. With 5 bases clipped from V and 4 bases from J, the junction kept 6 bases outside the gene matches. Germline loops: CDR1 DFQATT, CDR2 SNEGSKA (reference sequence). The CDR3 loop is CSAQGLAGVVETQYF. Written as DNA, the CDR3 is TGCAGTGCTCAGGGACTAGCGGGAGTCGTAGAGACCCAGTACTTC.

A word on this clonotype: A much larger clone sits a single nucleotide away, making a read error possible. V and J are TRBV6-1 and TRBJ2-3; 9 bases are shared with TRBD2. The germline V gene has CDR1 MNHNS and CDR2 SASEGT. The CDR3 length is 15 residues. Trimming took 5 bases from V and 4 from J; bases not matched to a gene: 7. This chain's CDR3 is CASSPDSGSPDTQYF. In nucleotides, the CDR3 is TGTGCCAGCAGTCCCGATAGCGGGAGTCCAGATACGCAGTATTTT.

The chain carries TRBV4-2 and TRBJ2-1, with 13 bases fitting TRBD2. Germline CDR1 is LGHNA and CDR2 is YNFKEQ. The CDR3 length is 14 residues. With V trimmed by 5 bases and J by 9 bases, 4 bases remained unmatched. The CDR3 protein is CASSGTSGTAEQFF. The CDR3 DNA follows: TGTGCCAGCAGCGGGACTAGCGGGACGGCTGAGCAGTTCTTC.

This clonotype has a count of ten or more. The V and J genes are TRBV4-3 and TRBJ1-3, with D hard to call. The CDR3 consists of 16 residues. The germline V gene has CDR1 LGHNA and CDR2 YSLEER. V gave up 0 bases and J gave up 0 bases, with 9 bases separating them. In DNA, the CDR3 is TGCGCCAGCAGCCAAGATAGAACAGTCTCTGGAAACACCATATATTTT. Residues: CASSQDRTVSGNTIYF.

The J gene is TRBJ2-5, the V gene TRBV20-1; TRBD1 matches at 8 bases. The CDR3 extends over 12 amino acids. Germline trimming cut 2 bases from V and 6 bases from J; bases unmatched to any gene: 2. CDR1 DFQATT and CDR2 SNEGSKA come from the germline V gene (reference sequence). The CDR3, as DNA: TGCAGTGCTAGATTCAGGGGGCAGACCCAGTACTTC. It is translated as CSARFRGQTQYF.

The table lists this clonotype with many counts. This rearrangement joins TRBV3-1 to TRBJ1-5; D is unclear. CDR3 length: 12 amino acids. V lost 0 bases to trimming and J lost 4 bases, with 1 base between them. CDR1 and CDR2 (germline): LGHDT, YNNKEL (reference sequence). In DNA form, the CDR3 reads TGTGCCAGCAGCCAAGATAATCAGCCCCAGCATTTT. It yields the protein CASSQDNQPQHF. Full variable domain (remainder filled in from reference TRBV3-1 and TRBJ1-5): DTAVSQTPKYLVTQMGNDKSIKCEQNLGHDTMYWYKQDSKKFLKIMFSYNNKELIINETVPNRFSPKSPDKAHLNLHINSLELGDSAVYFCASSQDNQPQHFGDGTRLSIL.

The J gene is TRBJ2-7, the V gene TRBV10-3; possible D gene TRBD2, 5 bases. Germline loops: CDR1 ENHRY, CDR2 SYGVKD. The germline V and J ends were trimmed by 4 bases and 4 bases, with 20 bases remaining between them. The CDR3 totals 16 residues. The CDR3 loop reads CAISAINLALAYEQYF. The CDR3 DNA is TGTGCCATCAGTGCTATAAACCTAGCATTGGCTTACGAGCAGTACTTC.

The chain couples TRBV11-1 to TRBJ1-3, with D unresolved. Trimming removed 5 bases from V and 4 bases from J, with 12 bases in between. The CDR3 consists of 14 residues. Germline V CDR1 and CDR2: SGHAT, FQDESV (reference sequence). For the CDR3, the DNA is TGTGCCAGCAGCCCGGATTTTTCCGGAAACACCATATATTTT. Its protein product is CASSPDFSGNTIYF. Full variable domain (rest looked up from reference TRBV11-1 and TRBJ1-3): EAEVAQSPRYKITEKSQAVAFWCDPISGHATLYWYRQILGQGPELLVQFQDESVVDDSQLPKDRFSAERLKGVDSTLKIQPAELGDSAMYLCASSPDFSGNTIYFGEGSWLTVV.

CDR3 residues: CASRKLGEWETQYF. DNA of the CDR3: TGTGCCAGTCGAAAACTTGGGGAGTGGGAGACCCAGTACTTC. The chain uses TRBV27 and TRBJ2-5, with D possibly being TRBD2 (5 bases). CDR1 and CDR2 from the germline V gene are MNHEY and SMNVEV (reference sequence). Between the trimmed V and J ends, which lost 9 bases and 5 bases, there was a span of 19 bases. The CDR3 covers 14 residues.

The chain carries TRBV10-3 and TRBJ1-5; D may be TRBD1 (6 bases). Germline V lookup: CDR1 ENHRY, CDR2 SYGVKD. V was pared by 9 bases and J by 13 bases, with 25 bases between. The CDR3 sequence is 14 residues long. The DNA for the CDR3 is TGTGCCATAAGGGGGGACTTAGCGGTCTACGAGCAGCATTTT. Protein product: CAIRGDLAVYEQHF.

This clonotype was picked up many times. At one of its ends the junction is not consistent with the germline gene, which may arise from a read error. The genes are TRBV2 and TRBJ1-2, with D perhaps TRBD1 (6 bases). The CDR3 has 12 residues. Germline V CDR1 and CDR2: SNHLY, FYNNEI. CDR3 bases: TGTGCCAGCAGTGCCAGCCCTGACAGGCTGAGGTTC. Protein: CASSASPDRLRF.

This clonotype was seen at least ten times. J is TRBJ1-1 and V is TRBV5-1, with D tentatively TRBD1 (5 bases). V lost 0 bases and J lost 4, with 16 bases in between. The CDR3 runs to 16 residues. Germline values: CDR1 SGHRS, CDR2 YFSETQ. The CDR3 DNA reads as TGCGCCAGCAGCTTGGCCGCCGGGGCGCAGGGCACTGAAGCTTTCTTT. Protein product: CASSLAAGAQGTEAFF.

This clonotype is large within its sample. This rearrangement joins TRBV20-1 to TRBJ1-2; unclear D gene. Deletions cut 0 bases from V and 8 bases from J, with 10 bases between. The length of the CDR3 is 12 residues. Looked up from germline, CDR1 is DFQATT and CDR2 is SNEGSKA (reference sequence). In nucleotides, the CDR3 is TGCAGTGCTAGAGAGGCAGCGCGGGGCTACACCTTC. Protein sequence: CSAREAARGYTF.

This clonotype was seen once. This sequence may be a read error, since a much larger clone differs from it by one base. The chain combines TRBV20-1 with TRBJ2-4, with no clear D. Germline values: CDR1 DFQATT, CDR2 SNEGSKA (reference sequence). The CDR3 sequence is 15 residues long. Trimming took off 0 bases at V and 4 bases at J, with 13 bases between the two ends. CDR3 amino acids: CSAREMWAGKNIQYF. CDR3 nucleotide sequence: TGCAGTGCTAGAGAGATGTGGGCAGGTAAAAACATTCAGTACTTC.

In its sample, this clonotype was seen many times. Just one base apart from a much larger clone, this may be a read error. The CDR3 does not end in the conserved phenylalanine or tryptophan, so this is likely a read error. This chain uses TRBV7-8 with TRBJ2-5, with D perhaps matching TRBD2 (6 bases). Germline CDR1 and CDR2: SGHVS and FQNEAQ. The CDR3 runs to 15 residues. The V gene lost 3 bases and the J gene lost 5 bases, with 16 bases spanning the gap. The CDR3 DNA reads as TGTGCCAGCAGCTTGGGATCCTTTGGAGGGGAGACCCAGTACCTC. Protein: CASSLGSFGGETQYL.

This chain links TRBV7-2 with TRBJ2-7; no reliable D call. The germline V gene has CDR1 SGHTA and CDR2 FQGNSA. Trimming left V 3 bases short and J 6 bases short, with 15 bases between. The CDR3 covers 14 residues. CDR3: CASSFGRSTLEQYF. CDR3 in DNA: TGTGCCAGCAGCTTTGGCCGCTCTACCCTCGAGCAGTACTTC.